The source of this TCR beta chain is a study of shared clonotypes between healthy human individuals. Remarks on this clone: Its antigen is not known.

Notes on the study in general: Roughly 5% of naive CD4 clonotypes were common to several donors.

The V end was cut by 1 base, the J end by 6 bases, with 11 bases between. Germline CDR1 reads SGHKS; CDR2 reads YYEKEE (reference sequence). This CDR3 has 13 residues. The data were produced by immunoSEQ multiplex PCR, yet TCRdb's version contains in-frame clones alone and is incomplete. The repertoire consists of 1.5 million to 2.5 million clones, with roughly 95% occurring once and the leading ten covering more than 0.95%. Positive CCR7 selection of CD45RO-negative cells yielded the naive CD8 cells, and terminally differentiated effector memory CD45RA+ cells were excluded. The origin of this receptor is a man in his late teens or twenties in good health. The sequenced material came from naive CD8+ T cells sorted from blood. The chain links TRBV5-5 to TRBJ2-7, with unresolved D. The CDR3, as DNA: TGTGCCAGCAGCTTGCCGGGTTCGGTCGAGCAGTACTTC. Protein sequence: CASSLPGSVEQYF.